These 19 T cell receptor beta chains originate from one sample sequenced in a study of cytomegalovirus exposure and HLA in healthy donors. Repertoires were generated with immunoSEQ multiplex PCR, while TCRdb's copy carries only in-frame clones and drops some. The sample has roughly 300,000 clones; 87% are singletons. Sequencing was performed on PBMCs. The receptors originated from a woman in her twenties or thirties in good health and CMV-seropositive.

The chain links TRBV19 to TRBJ1-1; tentative D call: TRBD1 (6 bases). Trimming pared 1 base from V and 5 bases from J, leaving 20 bases between. Germline lookup yields CDR1 LNHDA and CDR2 SQIVND (reference sequence). CDR3 size: 17 residues. The CDR3: CASSIGSRRGRLTEAFF. The CDR3 DNA follows: TGTGCCAGTAGTATAGGATCCCGCAGGGGCCGATTAACTGAAGCTTTCTTT.

The CDR3 bases are TGTGCCAGCAGTTTATCGGAGCGGGAGATTCACGATGAGCAGTTCTTC. Amino acids: CASSLSEREIHDEQFF. The chain uses TRBV27 and TRBJ2-1; TRBD2 aligns across 8 bases. Germline V gives CDR1 MNHEY, CDR2 SMNVEV (reference sequence). CDR3 length: 16 residues. The V and J ends lost 0 bases and 8 bases, in that order; junction bases with no gene match: 9.

The V call is TRBV9, the J call TRBJ2-7; D remains ambiguous. Per germline, CDR1 SGDLS and CDR2 YYNGEE. The CDR3 totals 13 residues. V lost 4 bases, J lost 1 base, and 9 bases lay in between. The CDR3 DNA reads TGTGCCAGCAGCCCCATCGGATCCTACGAGCAGTACTTC. This encodes CASSPIGSYEQYF.

This rearrangement joins TRBV28 to TRBJ1-5; D gene unclear. CDR3 length: 14 amino acids. Germline V CDR1 and CDR2: MDHEN, SYDVKM. The V gene lost 6 bases and the J gene lost 0 bases, with 9 bases spanning the gap. The CDR3 nucleotides are TGTGCCAGCAGGCGTGATTATAGCAATCAGCCCCAGCATTTT. It specifies CASRRDYSNQPQHF.

Only one count was recorded for this clone. The chain combines TRBV5-1 with TRBJ1-1; D is unresolved. CDR1 and CDR2 from the germline V gene are SGHRS and YFSETQ. Trimming stripped 4 bases from V and 1 base from J, with 14 bases between. This CDR3 has 15 residues. CDR3 in amino acids: CASSRGERQNTEAFF. DNA for the CDR3: TGCGCCAGCAGCCGGGGAGAGAGGCAGAACACTGAAGCTTTCTTT.

This chain connects TRBV7-9 to TRBJ2-5; 9 bases map to TRBD1. V dropped 5 bases and J dropped 5; count of bases not matched to a gene: 9. This CDR3 spans 15 amino acids. Germline CDR1 is SEHNR and CDR2 is FQNEAQ (reference sequence). CDR3 DNA: TGTGCCAGCAGCCCCCGGACAGGGGTCGCGGAGACCCAGTACTTC. As protein: CASSPRTGVAETQYF.

A note on this clone: Other DNA sequences in the sample encode the same CDR3. V gene TRBV20-1 combines with J gene TRBJ2-7, with D unresolved. V was clipped by 6 bases and J by 4 bases, with 7 bases between them. CDR3 length: 10 residues. Germline CDR1 and CDR2: DFQATT and SNEGSKA (reference sequence). DNA of the CDR3: TGCAGTGCAGTCCGATACGAGCAGTACTTC. Its protein product is CSAVRYEQYF.

The V gene is TRBV4-2, the J gene TRBJ2-1; TRBD2 matches at 8 bases. V lost 3 bases, J lost 3 bases, and 7 bases stayed unmatched. CDR3 length: 16 residues. Looked up from germline, CDR1 is LGHNA and CDR2 is YNFKEQ. The CDR3 DNA follows: TGTGCCAGCAGCCAGACCCTGAGCGGGAGCTACAATGAGCAGTTCTTC. Its protein product is CASSQTLSGSYNEQFF.

This clone was picked up a small number of times. The V gene is TRBV18, the J gene TRBJ1-2; D is uncertain. With 5 bases removed from V and 4 bases from J, the gap between germline ends came to 17 bases. CDR3 length: 15 amino acids. Germline V gene data show CDR1 as KGHSH and CDR2 as LQKENI. CDR3 sequence reads: CASSSRQSVSYGYTF. DNA of the CDR3: TGTGCCAGCTCATCTCGCCAATCGGTGAGCTATGGCTACACCTTC.

This chain joins TRBV5-1 and TRBJ2-5; D may be TRBD1 (6 bases). Trimming took off 5 bases at V and 0 bases at J, with 14 bases between the two ends. CDR1 is SGHRS, CDR2 YFSETQ, per germline. This CDR3 has 15 residues. DNA of the CDR3: TGCGCCAGCAGACACCGGGACACTTACCAAGAGACCCAGTACTTC. Its translation: CASRHRDTYQETQYF.

The rearrangement joins TRBV27 to TRBJ1-3; D not resolved. The CDR3 loop spans 14 amino acids. Germline V gene data show CDR1 as MNHEY and CDR2 as SMNVEV (reference sequence). The V gene lost 3 bases and the J gene lost 2 bases, with 8 bases spanning the gap. The CDR3 here is CASSFSGPGNTIYF. CDR3 DNA sequence: TGTGCCAGCAGTTTTTCTGGACCTGGAAACACCATATATTTT.

This clone is a singleton in its sample. Other DNA sequences from this sample encode an identical CDR3 as well. The chain uses TRBV30 and TRBJ1-1; perhaps TRBD1 as D (5 bases). Between the trimmed V and J ends, which lost 4 bases and 1 base, there was a span of 10 bases. Germline V gene data show CDR1 as GTSNPN and CDR2 as SVGIG (reference sequence). The CDR3 covers 13 residues. CDR3 residues: CAWNGRGNTEAFF. The CDR3 DNA is TGTGCCTGGAACGGGAGGGGGAACACTGAAGCTTTCTTT.

V and J are TRBV28 and TRBJ2-2; no definite D call. V was trimmed by 1 base and J by 0 bases, leaving 6 bases between them. Germline V gene data show CDR1 as MDHEN and CDR2 as SYDVKM. The CDR3 consists of 15 residues. In nucleotides, the CDR3 is TGTGCCAGCAGTTTATACAGAACGAACACCGGGGAGCTGTTTTTT. Translating gives CASSLYRTNTGELFF.

The J gene is TRBJ1-2, the V gene TRBV29-1, with TRBD1 identical over 7 bases. V gave up 1 base and J gave up 0 bases; unmatched junction bases: 5. The CDR3 is made up of 15 amino acids. The V gene's germline CDR1 is SQVTM and CDR2 ANQGSEA. The CDR3 loop is CSVEVAGTANYGYTF. For the CDR3, the DNA is TGCAGCGTTGAAGTAGCCGGGACAGCTAACTATGGCTACACCTTC.

The chain combines TRBV5-6 with TRBJ2-1, with D possibly being TRBD2 (7 bases). The V end lost 2 bases, the J end lost 7 bases, and 13 bases lay between the germline ends. Germline V gene lookup returns CDR1 SGHDT and CDR2 YYEEEE. CDR3 length: 14 residues. In DNA form, the CDR3 reads TGTGCCAGCAGCTTAACAGGGAGGGATAATGAGCAGTTCTTC. It codes for CASSLTGRDNEQFF.

This chain connects TRBV19 to TRBJ2-2, with 11 positions matching TRBD2. V dropped 10 bases and J dropped 5; count of bases not matched to a gene: 12. The CDR3 is made up of 16 amino acids. Germline values: CDR1 LNHDA, CDR2 SQIVND (reference sequence). CDR3 in amino acids: CATLSGGARKTGELFF. The CDR3 DNA follows: TGTGCCACCCTTAGCGGGGGGGCGCGGAAGACCGGGGAGCTGTTTTTT.

V gene TRBV28 combines with J gene TRBJ2-3, with TRBD2 identical over 8 bases. The CDR3 loop spans 21 amino acids. CDR1 MDHEN and CDR2 SYDVKM come from the germline V gene. V lost 5 bases, J lost 0 bases, and 22 bases stayed unmatched. CDR3 nucleotides: TGTGCCAGCAGTCCCGAGCGGGAGAAGTTCCGAACTATTCCTAGCACAGATACGCAGTATTTT. Translating it yields CASSPEREKFRTIPSTDTQYF.

V is TRBV5-6 and J is TRBJ2-1; 7 bases line up with TRBD1. The J segment lost 5 bases and the V segment lost 5 bases, leaving 4 bases of the junction unmatched. The CDR3 covers 13 residues. Germline V gene data show CDR1 as SGHDT and CDR2 as YYEEEE. The CDR3 loop reads CASSWTGNNEQFF. In DNA form, the CDR3 reads TGTGCCAGCAGTTGGACAGGAAACAATGAGCAGTTCTTC.

J is TRBJ2-3 and V is TRBV7-7; TRBD1 is a possible D gene (6 bases). The V and J ends lost 1 base and 5 bases respectively, with 10 bases between them. Germline-derived CDR1 and CDR2 are SSHAT and FNYEAQ (reference sequence). The CDR3 runs 14 residues. CDR3 in DNA: TGTGCCAGCAGCTTAGTAGGGGGACAAGATACGCAGTATTTT. Amino acids: CASSLVGGQDTQYF. The full variable domain, with the rest looked up from reference TRBV7-7 and TRBJ2-3, is GAGVSQSPRYKVTKRGQDVTLRCDPISSHATLYWYQQALGQGPEFLTYFNYEAQPDKSGLPSDRFSAERPEGSISTLTIQRTEQRDSAMYRCASSLVGGQDTQYFGPGTRLTVL.